This record concerns one T cell receptor (beta chain) sequence. Its cognate antigen has yet to be identified. Base qualities are not provided; no much larger clone lies one nucleotide away. The entry originates in a study of shared clonotypes between healthy human individuals (TCRdb year 2020). About the study as a whole: The cohort included three men and a couple of women between 18 and 49 years of age. For each donor, CD4 naive and CD4 memory were each given three plates, CD8 naive was given two plates, and CD8 memory was given one plate. The study deeply sequenced blood TCR repertoires of about five healthy adults to estimate repertoire size and the extent of clonotype sharing between individuals. Different laboratories and diverse techniques were used to prepare libraries and sequence TCR repertoires, to increase sequencing depth and limit assay-specific biases. Per donor, leukapheresis produced somewhere between about 0.9 and 9.5 billion PBMCs. Study-wide findings and limitations: Estimated clonotype richness was generally larger for naive than for memory subsets. Sharing across several donors was observed for around 5% of naive CD4, over 3% of naive CD8, 2% to 2.5% of memory CD4, and approximately 0.41% of memory CD8 clonotypes. Because the study included only a small number of donors, the genetic and exposure-history diversity represented was limited. Even with the large sequencing depth, rarefaction of the sorted-subset datasets indicated that sequencing was incomplete. Sampling was restricted to blood, and TCR repertoires in tissues likely differ from the TCR repertoires found in blood. Pairwise subsampling led to the expectation that sequencing depth would affect the degree of clonotype sharing among donors. Higher generation probabilities were observed for clonotypes shared by all four sorted-subset donors than for non-shared clonotypes.

TCR CDR3 regions were amplified from genomic DNA by multiplex PCR using the deep immunoSEQ assay. Extracted genomic DNA from each cell subset was distributed evenly across all wells of several immunoSEQ 96-well plates, and each plate was treated as a replicate. For sorted subsets, 150 to 250 ng of genomic DNA, equivalent to some 33,000 T cell genomes, went into each replicate PCR. Purified libraries were quantified with a Qubit 3.0 fluorometer, sized on a Bioanalyzer 2100, and re-quantified with the KAPA Library Quantification kit. Every immunoSEQ 96-well plate was sequenced on a dedicated single-read 150-cycle Illumina NextSeq 550 flow cell. Per the original workflow: Because the immunoSEQ output included only junctional sequences and no quality scores, the filtering could not be the same as the filtering used for full-length reads. Sequences were annotated with PyIR, a Python wrapper for IgBLAST v1.9, using IMGT germline references to assign V/J genes and CDR3. Reads with weak V/J assignments (E-value above 1e-6), missing CDR3, stop codons, out-of-frame junctions, or ambiguous translated residues were removed. V3J clonotypes were defined by identical inferred V gene, J gene, and CDR3 amino acid sequence. To compute the percentage overlap between repertoires, the number of shared unique clonotypes was divided by the size of the smaller repertoire. Richness of each repertoire was evaluated using RTK rarefaction, the Chao1 estimator, and Recon v2.1 estimates of unobserved clonotypes. Generation probabilities for all TCRbeta clonotypes obtained by the gDNA method from several donors were computed using OLGA. The clones in this table, taken by TCRdb from immuneACCESS, are in-frame only. Not every clone is retained; where verified, under half of the shortfall comes from an unresolved V gene, and the cause of the rest is unknown. The V and J calls and clone size come from that table; D and trimming were worked out from the DNA. In this sample the table shows about 600,000 clones, around 97% of which occur a single time. The ten largest clones capture 0.057% of the sample.

The CDR1 and CDR2 encoded by the germline V gene are MNHEY and SVGAGI. The CDR3 covers 14 residues, taking in both the cysteine and the phenylalanine. Of the read, only the CDR3 DNA is kept; its 42 bases are in frame from base 1. The donors were healthy, HIV-negative adults who had no recently reported acute infections or vaccinations. Every donor was a Caucasian adult residing in Nashville, Tennessee, USA. CD4+ T cells were enriched through magnetic negative selection, after which naive cells were positively selected on CD45RA and the remaining negative fraction served as the memory subset. Blood was obtained by leukapheresis, after which PBMCs were separated by Ficoll-Histopaque density gradient centrifugation and cryopreserved in liquid nitrogen vapor phase. Analytical flow cytometry was used to check the purity and quantity of each magnetically sorted T cell population. From each sorted fraction, genomic DNA was isolated and quantified by UV absorbance on a Nanodrop 2000c.

The V and J genes are TRBV6-5 and TRBJ2-5; TRBD2 could be the D gene, as 5 bases match. The end of the DNA is better explained by TRBJ2-7, so the J call may be wrong. This clonotype was sampled from a woman in her 30s in good health. Source material: naive CD4+ T cells sorted from blood. The cell subset or site label corresponds to: CD45RA+ positively selected. The CDR3 region has the sequence CASRPNYGTYEQYF. The nucleotide sequence is TGTGCCAGCAGACCTAATTACGGGACCTACGAGCAGTACTTC.